This T cell receptor (beta chain) was documented in a study of cytomegalovirus exposure and HLA in healthy donors. Study overall: Of roughly 400 genotyped donors, 65% to 85% clustered with self-reported Caucasian donors.

The germline V and J ends were trimmed by 3 bases and 6 bases, with 14 bases remaining between them. Germline V CDR1 and CDR2: SQVTM, ANQGSEA. This CDR3 contains 14 residues. PCR used 60 Vbeta primers and 13 Jbeta primers. Authors' data handling: Unique TCR beta chains numbered around 80 million in a later analysis, with roughly 9.9 million shared. The table came from immunoSEQ multiplex PCR; TCRdb's copy has only in-frame clones and leaves some out. The V and J calls and clone size are taken from that table; D and trimming were inferred from the DNA. Of around 100,000 clones listed, roughly 69% were seen once; the top ten hold around 2.2%. Study-level findings and limits: For most TCR beta V segments, an earlier analysis put the productive rate at about 87% or about 30% of the time.

Comment on this clone: The antigen is unknown.

The material sequenced was PBMCs. The chain joins TRBV29-1 to TRBJ2-2, with D perhaps matching TRBD1 (6 bases). The TCR originated in a woman under 40 in good health and CMV-seronegative. The DNA of the CDR3 is TGCAGCGTTGAGGACAGTCTGGGATCCGGGGAGCTGTTTTTT. Translation: CSVEDSLGSGELFF.